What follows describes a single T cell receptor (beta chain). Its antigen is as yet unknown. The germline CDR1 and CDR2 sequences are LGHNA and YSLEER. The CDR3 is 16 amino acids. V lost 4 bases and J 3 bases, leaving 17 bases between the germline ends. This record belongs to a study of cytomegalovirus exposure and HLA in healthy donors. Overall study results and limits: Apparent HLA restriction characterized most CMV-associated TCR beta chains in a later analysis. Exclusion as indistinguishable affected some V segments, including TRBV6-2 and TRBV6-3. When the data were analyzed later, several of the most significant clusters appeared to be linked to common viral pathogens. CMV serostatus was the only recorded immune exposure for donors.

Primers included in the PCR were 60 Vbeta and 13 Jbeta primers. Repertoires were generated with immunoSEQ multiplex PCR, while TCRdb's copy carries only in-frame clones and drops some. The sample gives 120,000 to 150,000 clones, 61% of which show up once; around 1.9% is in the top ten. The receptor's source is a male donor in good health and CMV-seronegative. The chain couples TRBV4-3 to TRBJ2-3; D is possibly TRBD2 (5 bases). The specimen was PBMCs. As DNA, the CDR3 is TGCGCCAGCAGCCGACGGTTAGGGAGAGGGACAGATACGCAGTATTTT. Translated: CASSRRLGRGTDTQYF.